This TCR beta chain originates from a study of neurological immune-mediated disorders. Study results and caveats: The expanded clones of different subjects shared no CDR3 amino acid sequences (suggesting private repertoires in all groups).

This clonotype was observed at least ten times. Its antigen is undetermined. The unsorted libraries were produced from 2 million PBMCs held at -80 C. This CDR3 has 13 residues. The V end was cut by 3 bases, the J end by 8 bases, with 10 bases between. CDR1 and CDR2 (germline): MNHNY, SVGAGI (reference sequence). With 10-nucleotide random UMIs included, cDNA was synthesized by 5'RACE. Via MiXCR, TCRdb re-called the 5' RACE reads, giving one row per CDR3 protein. The sample carries under 80,000 distinct CDR3 sequences, 11% to 15% recorded once. The receptor comes from a woman aged 45-65 years in good health. The chain recombines TRBV6-6 with TRBJ1-4; no reliable D call. Sequences were obtained from PBMCs. CDR3 sequence reads: CASSYPTQEKLFF. CDR3 sequence (DNA): TGTGCCAGCAGTTATCCAACACAAGAAAAACTGTTTTTT.